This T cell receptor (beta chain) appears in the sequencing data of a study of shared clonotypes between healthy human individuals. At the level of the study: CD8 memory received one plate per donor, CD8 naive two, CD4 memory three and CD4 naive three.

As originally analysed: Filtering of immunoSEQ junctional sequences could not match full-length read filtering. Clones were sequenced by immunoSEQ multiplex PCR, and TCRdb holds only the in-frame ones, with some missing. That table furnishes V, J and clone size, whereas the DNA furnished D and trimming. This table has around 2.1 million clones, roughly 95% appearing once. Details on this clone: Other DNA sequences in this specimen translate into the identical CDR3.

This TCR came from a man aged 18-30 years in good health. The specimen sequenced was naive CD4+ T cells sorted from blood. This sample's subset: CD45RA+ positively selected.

The CDR3 protein is CASSLEVETQYF. The CDR3 DNA reads TGCGCCAGCAGCTTGGAGGTAGAGACCCAGTACTTC. This chain connects TRBV5-1 to TRBJ2-5; D unclear. Per the germline V gene, CDR1 is SGHRS and CDR2 is YFSETQ. CDR3 size: 12 residues. Trimming shortened V by 0 bases and J by 4 bases, and 4 bases separated the two germline ends.